These 7 T cell receptor beta chains share one sample of origin, sequenced in a study of cytomegalovirus exposure and HLA in healthy donors. Amplification used 60 Vbeta primers and 13 Jbeta primers. The data were produced by immunoSEQ multiplex PCR, yet TCRdb's version contains in-frame clones alone and is incomplete. This sample yields hundreds of thousands of clones, of which about 80% are seen a single time; about 0.58% belongs to the top ten. The sequencing input was PBMCs. All receptors come from a woman between 40 and 55 years old in good health and CMV-seronegative.

The V call is TRBV7-2, the J call TRBJ1-2, with D uncertain. The CDR3 is 15 amino acids. Germline V CDR1 and CDR2: SGHTA, FQGNSA. Trimming cost V 2 bases and J 4 bases, with 14 bases left between them. The CDR3 DNA is TGTGCCAGCAGCTTAAAAGCCCGAAGCGGCTATGGCTACACCTTC. Its protein is CASSLKARSGYGYTF.

This clone showed up just once. The junction departs from the called germline gene at one end, perhaps through a read error. The chain links TRBV7-9 to TRBJ1-2, with TRBD1 as a possible D gene (5 bases). The length of the CDR3 is 16 residues. Germline V gene data show CDR1 as SEHNR and CDR2 as FQNEAQ (reference sequence). The CDR3 nucleotides are TGTTCCAGCAGCTCCCCCGCACGACAGCACTTCTATGGCTACACCTTC. As protein: CSSSSPARQHFYGYTF. The variable domain in full, completed from reference TRBV7-9 and TRBJ1-2, reads DTGVSQNPRHKITKRGQNVTFRCDPISEHNRLYWYRQTLGQGPEFLTYFQNEAQLEKSRLLSDRFSAERPKGSFSTLEIQRTEQGDSAMYLCSSSSPARQHFYGYTFGSGTRLTVV.

V usage is TRBV2 and J usage is TRBJ2-1; 12 nucleotides align to TRBD2. CDR1 SNHLY and CDR2 FYNNEI come from the germline V gene. This CDR3 has 15 amino acids. After removal of 6 bases from V and 5 bases from J, the junction contained 5 bases not matched to a gene. Written as DNA, the CDR3 is TGTGCCAGCAGACAACTAGCGGGGGGACACAATGAGCAGTTCTTC. Amino acid sequence: CASRQLAGGHNEQFF.

The chain couples TRBV19 to TRBJ2-2; D is uncertain. There are 15 residues in the CDR3. Trimming removed 3 bases from V and 2 bases from J, with 10 bases in between. Germline V gene data show CDR1 as LNHDA and CDR2 as SQIVND (reference sequence). CDR3 amino acids: CASSILRSNTGELFF. For the CDR3, the DNA is TGTGCCAGTAGTATCCTCCGGAGTAACACCGGGGAGCTGTTTTTT.

Only a few counts were recorded for this clone. The chain recombines TRBV18 with TRBJ1-2; perhaps TRBD1 as D (6 bases). The V gene's germline CDR1 is KGHSH and CDR2 LQKENI. Trimming took off 7 bases at V and 6 bases at J, with 15 bases between the two ends. This CDR3 is 13 amino acids long. In DNA form, the CDR3 reads TGTGCCAGCTTGAGAACAGGGCAGCATGGCTACACCTTC. Amino acids: CASLRTGQHGYTF.

There are a few counts of this clone. V is TRBV6-5 and J is TRBJ2-6; D ambiguous. Trimming pared 2 bases from V and 0 bases from J, leaving 8 bases between. Germline values: CDR1 MNHEY, CDR2 SVGAGI. The CDR3 consists of 16 residues. CDR3 amino acids: CASSYVLGSGANVLTF. CDR3 bases: TGTGCCAGCAGTTACGTGCTAGGCTCTGGGGCCAACGTCCTGACTTTC.

This chain connects TRBV6-1 to TRBJ2-1, with 9 nucleotides matching TRBD1. The V segment lost 2 bases and the J segment 5 bases; nucleotides outside the gene matches: 4. Germline loops: CDR1 MNHNS, CDR2 SASEGT. The CDR3 spans 15 residues. The CDR3 here is CASSELGQGNNEQFF. The CDR3 DNA reads as TGTGCCAGCAGTGAATTGGGACAGGGTAACAATGAGCAGTTCTTC.